This T cell receptor beta chain was observed in a study of blood T cell repertoires in COVID-19. Study in general: Some COVID-19 samples were acute and others convalescent; all came from the United States, Italy and Spain. The analysed material was cDNA or gDNA that came from T cells, B-cell-depleted T cells, or PBMCs.

Per the original data handling: From reference gene primer amplification, estimates of nucleated cell counts were derived. Assay used: immunoSEQ multiplex PCR; TCRdb lists only in-frame clones, some missing. V, J and clone size were drawn from that table, and D and trimming were deduced from the DNA. Among approximately 99,000 clones listed, 86% were seen once. V lost 6 bases and J lost 4; bases outside the gene matches: 11. The CDR3 extends over 15 amino acids. CDR1 and CDR2 from the germline V gene are LNHDA and SQIVND (reference sequence). Sample: peripheral blood. This chain connects TRBV19 to TRBJ2-5; 7 bases agree with TRBD1. This receptor was obtained from a woman aged 60 to 75 in a cohort sampled during active or convalescent COVID-19. The CDR3 is CASSSDRRPGETQYF. The CDR3 coding sequence is TGTGCCAGTAGCTCGGACAGGAGACCAGGAGAGACCCAGTACTTC.